These 21 T cell receptor beta chains share one sample of origin, sequenced in a study of shared clonotypes between healthy human individuals. The data were produced by immunoSEQ multiplex PCR, yet TCRdb's version contains in-frame clones alone and is incomplete. The table lists roughly 2 million clones, over 85% of them singletons. The specimen was naive CD4+ T cells sorted from blood. Subset: CD45RA+ positively selected. These receptors were obtained from a man between 18 and 35 years old in good health.

The V gene is TRBV18, the J gene TRBJ2-2, with a weak D call TRBD2 (5 bases). V gave up 3 bases and J gave up 0 bases, with 17 bases separating them. The CDR3 consists of 18 residues. Germline CDR1 reads KGHSH; CDR2 reads LQKENI. CDR3 loop: CASSPRTGLNSNTGELFF. As DNA, the CDR3 is TGTGCCAGCTCACCTAGGACTGGGCTAAACTCGAACACCGGGGAGCTGTTTTTT.

This clone was seen more than once but under ten times. The J gene is TRBJ1-2, the V gene TRBV10-1; 9 bases align to TRBD1. CDR3 length equals 14 residues. With 6 bases clipped from V and 8 bases from J, the junction kept 10 bases outside the gene matches. Germline CDR1 and CDR2: WNHNN and SYGVQD (reference sequence). The chain's CDR3 is CASRDYRGRLGYTF. The CDR3 DNA is TGCGCCAGCAGGGACTACAGGGGGCGATTGGGCTACACCTTC.

With regard to this clone: Additional DNA sequences in this sample encode the identical CDR3. The rearrangement links TRBV5-1 to TRBJ1-1; the D gene is possibly TRBD1 (5 bases). The germline CDR1 and CDR2 sequences are SGHRS and YFSETQ. CDR3 size: 13 residues. V lost 4 bases, J lost 1 base, and 8 bases lay in between. Here the CDR3 reads CASSRDGNTEAFF. CDR3 in DNA: TGCGCCAGCAGCCGGGACGGGAACACTGAAGCTTTCTTT.

The V and J genes are TRBV2 and TRBJ1-5; D perhaps matches TRBD1 (5 bases). The CDR3 runs 15 residues. The germline V gene encodes CDR1 SNHLY and CDR2 FYNNEI. Trimming removed 0 bases at V and 4 bases at J, with 10 bases between. CDR3 loop: CASSEALRGNQPQHF. CDR3 coding DNA: TGTGCCAGCAGTGAAGCGCTTCGGGGGAATCAGCCCCAGCATTTT.

The V call is TRBV9, the J call TRBJ2-7; TRBD1 aligns across 12 bases. V lost 2 bases and J lost 6; bases outside the gene matches: 6. The germline V gene has CDR1 SGDLS and CDR2 YYNGEE. CDR3 length: 15 amino acids. This CDR3 is CASSVTPGQGAEQYF. CDR3 coding DNA: TGTGCCAGCAGCGTCACTCCGGGACAGGGGGCCGAGCAGTACTTC.

This chain links TRBV6-5 with TRBJ1-6, with 7 bases lining up with TRBD1. Trimming took 5 bases from V and 9 from J; bases not matched to a gene: 10. Per the germline V gene, CDR1 is MNHEY and CDR2 is SVGAGI. The CDR3 length is 15 residues. The CDR3 DNA follows: TGTGCCAGCAGTCGCCCTCGGACAGGCAGTTCACCCCTCCACTTT. Protein product: CASSRPRTGSSPLHF.

This chain joins TRBV6-1 and TRBJ2-3; 10 bases are a match to TRBD2. V lost 4 bases to trimming and J lost 2 bases; unmatched junction nucleotides: 3. Germline assignment: CDR1 MNHNS and CDR2 SASEGT. This CDR3 spans 15 amino acids. The CDR3 sequence is CASSASGGFTDTQYF. CDR3 coding DNA: TGTGCCAGCAGTGCTAGCGGGGGTTTCACAGATACGCAGTATTTT.

This chain uses TRBV7-6 with TRBJ2-7, with 7 positions matching TRBD1. Germline trimming cut 1 base from V and 1 base from J; bases unmatched to any gene: 4. CDR1 SGHVS and CDR2 FNYEAQ come from the germline V gene. This CDR3 has 15 amino acids. The CDR3 region has the DNA TGTGCCAGCAGCTTAGAGACAGGGCGTTCCTACGAGCAGTACTTC. This gives the protein CASSLETGRSYEQYF. The whole variable domain, remainder taken from reference TRBV7-6 and TRBJ2-7, is GAGVSQSPRYKVTKRGQDVALRCDPISGHVSLYWYRQALGQGPEFLTYFNYEAQQDKSGLPNDRFSAERPEGSISTLTIQRTEQRDSAMYRCASSLETGRSYEQYFGPGTRLTVT.

V gene TRBV19 combines with J gene TRBJ2-5; D not resolved. The germline gives CDR1 LNHDA, CDR2 SQIVND (reference sequence). Trimming left V 1 base short and J 1 base short, with 13 bases between. The CDR3 loop spans 16 amino acids. Here the CDR3 DNA reads TGTGCCAGTAGTATAGCCGCCCTTGACACCCAAGAGACCCAGTACTTC. Its translation is CASSIAALDTQETQYF.

The chain couples TRBV19 to TRBJ1-5, with unresolved D. Germline V gene lookup returns CDR1 LNHDA and CDR2 SQIVND (reference sequence). With 7 bases removed from V and 7 bases from J, the gap between germline ends came to 17 bases. This CDR3 spans 14 amino acids. The CDR3 nucleotides are TGTGCCAGTATAAGGAAGGGCAATAGCCAGCCCCAGCATTTT. Protein product: CASIRKGNSQPQHF. The variable domain in full, with the rest retrieved from reference TRBV19 and TRBJ1-5, is DGGITQSPKYLFRKEGQNVTLSCEQNLNHDAMYWYRQDPGQGLRLIYYSQIVNDFQKGDIAEGYSVSREKKESFPLTVTSAQKNPTAFYLCASIRKGNSQPQHFGDGTRLSIL.

V and J are TRBV29-1 and TRBJ2-6; D possibly corresponds to TRBD2 (5 bases). V lost 0 bases to trimming and J lost 0 bases, with 18 bases between them. Germline loops: CDR1 SQVTM, CDR2 ANQGSEA. CDR3 length: 19 amino acids. The CDR3 loop reads CSVEDYGGRPRSGANVLTF. CDR3 DNA sequence: TGCAGCGTTGAAGATTATGGAGGAAGACCCCGCTCTGGGGCCAACGTCCTGACTTTC.

This chain links TRBV5-8 with TRBJ2-5, with D hard to call. V was trimmed by 0 bases and J by 4 bases, leaving 10 bases between them. The CDR3 contains 14 residues. Germline CDR1 reads SGHTS; CDR2 reads YDEGEE. CDR3 DNA sequence: TGTGCCAGCAGCTTGGGACGGCTCCGAGAGACCCAGTACTTC. This sequence encodes CASSLGRLRETQYF.

V gene TRBV6-1 combines with J gene TRBJ1-5; 7 positions agree with TRBD1. V lost 11 bases to trimming and J lost 4 bases; unmatched junction nucleotides: 14. The germline CDR1 and CDR2 sequences are MNHNS and SASEGT. The CDR3 length is 15 residues. The CDR3: CASGEGASWNQPQHF. The CDR3 DNA reads TGTGCCTCCGGCGAGGGGGCGAGTTGGAATCAGCCCCAGCATTTT.

The chain joins TRBV6-1 to TRBJ2-6, with TRBD1 identical over 9 bases. The CDR3 has 15 residues. Germline assignment: CDR1 MNHNS and CDR2 SASEGT. The V and J ends lost 10 bases and 2 bases, in that order; junction bases with no gene match: 6. CDR3 sequence: CATATGGAGANVLTF. The CDR3 DNA sequence: TGTGCCACCGCGACAGGGGGAGCTGGGGCCAACGTCCTGACTTTC.

The V call is TRBV5-6, the J call TRBJ1-5, with a weak D call TRBD1 (6 bases). The germline V gene has CDR1 SGHDT and CDR2 YYEEEE. There are 15 residues in the CDR3. V was pared by 4 bases and J by 4 bases, with 15 bases between. The CDR3 coding sequence is TGTGCCAGCAGCACTAGGGGGGCAAGTAATCAGCCCCAGCATTTT. Amino acid sequence: CASSTRGASNQPQHF.

This chain links TRBV27 with TRBJ2-3, with unresolved D. The CDR3 is 16 amino acids. The ends were cut back, 5 bases at V and 1 base at J, with 16 bases in the middle. Per germline, CDR1 MNHEY and CDR2 SMNVEV (reference sequence). DNA of the CDR3: TGTGCCAGCAGTGCTCGACTGGCTAGAGGCACAGATACGCAGTATTTT. Its translation: CASSARLARGTDTQYF.

This clone was recorded a few times. J is TRBJ1-2 and V is TRBV30; D is uncertain. V was shortened by 1 base and J by 12 bases, with 9 bases between the two germline ends. This CDR3 has 10 amino acids. Germline V lookup: CDR1 GTSNPN, CDR2 SVGIG (reference sequence). The CDR3 loop reads CAWSERRNTF. The CDR3 coding sequence is TGTGCCTGGAGTGAACGCCGAAACACCTTC.

V is TRBV6-5 and J is TRBJ2-7, with 7 bases matching TRBD1. Losses at the gene ends were 5 bases for V and 6 bases for J; bases not matched to a gene: 4. The germline CDR1 and CDR2 sequences are MNHEY and SVGAGI. The length of the CDR3 is 12 residues. The CDR3 bases are TGTGCCAGCAGTAAGGGGGCGGGCGAGCAGTACTTC. Translating it yields CASSKGAGEQYF.

The chain employs TRBV10-3 and TRBJ1-5; D remains unclear. The V end lost 3 bases, the J end lost 5 bases, and 8 bases lay between the germline ends. This CDR3 is 13 amino acids long. CDR1 is ENHRY and CDR2 is SYGVKD in the germline V gene. The CDR3 sequence is CAISDSSDQPQHF. DNA for the CDR3: TGTGCCATCAGTGATTCCTCGGATCAGCCCCAGCATTTT.

Turning to this clone: At the DNA level, this CDR3 is encoded by other sequences in the same sample as well. The gene calls are TRBV2 and TRBJ2-2; D unresolved. From germline, CDR1 is SNHLY and CDR2 FYNNEI. The V end lost 0 bases, the J end lost 1 base, and 3 bases lay between the germline ends. The CDR3 spans 14 residues. CDR3 amino acids: CASSEARNTGELFF. CDR3 nucleotide sequence: TGTGCCAGCAGTGAAGCGCGGAACACCGGGGAGCTGTTTTTT.

V and J are TRBV30 and TRBJ2-5, with D perhaps matching TRBD1 (5 bases). The CDR3 runs to 12 residues. The germline V and J ends were trimmed by 3 bases and 2 bases, with 7 bases remaining between them. In germline, CDR1 is GTSNPN, CDR2 SVGIG (reference sequence). The CDR3 reads CAWSREQETQYF. CDR3 nucleotide sequence: TGTGCCTGGAGCAGGGAACAAGAGACCCAGTACTTC.